The clone carrying this T cell receptor (beta chain) was detected ten times or more. What it binds is not known. TCRdb reanalysed the reads using MiXCR and keeps one entry per CDR3 protein. The sample has about 460,000 distinct CDR3 sequences; about 11% are singletons. Germline V gives CDR1 SGHTA, CDR2 FQGNSA. This CDR3 spans 16 amino acids. The V gene lost 4 bases and the J gene lost 0 bases, with 13 bases spanning the gap. This sample stems from a study of T cell repertoires in cytomegalovirus infection. Study-wide context: CMV infection and matching HLA type were both indicated by public TCR beta signatures. Study-level findings and limits: Ex vivo responses were dominated by HLA-C-restricted CMV-specific TCR beta clonotypes.

The TCR comes from a human donor in good health (CMV status not recorded). Some clones in this sample may be carry-over from other donors' samples. The chain has TRBV7-2 and TRBJ1-3; D is perhaps TRBD1 (5 bases). Sequencing was performed on PBMCs. CDR3: CASSSRDANSGNTIYF. CDR3 DNA sequence: TGTGCCAGCAGCTCACGGGACGCGAACTCTGGAAACACCATATATTTT.